This T cell receptor (beta chain) stems from a study of post-analysis software for immune sequencing data. Study in general: Both relapsing-remitting and secondary progressive multiple sclerosis featured among the disease courses, as did progressive-relapsing multiple sclerosis.

The authors incorporated unique molecular identifiers into the TCR beta cDNA libraries. With about 0.95 to 10 million T cells as the source, 450,000 to 600,000 cDNA molecules resulted. One entry per CDR3 protein results from TCRdb running MiXCR on the PCR reads. The sample carries about 760,000 distinct CDR3 sequences, approximately 30% recorded once. Comment on this clonotype: Its antigen is not identified.

Overall study results and limits: Those samples that were prepared in the same batch co-clustered strongly by F measure. Comparison of patients with controls showed about 5 TRBV segments more frequent in patients, TRBV5-6, TRBV5-1 and TRBV20-1 among them.

V was pared by 1 base and J by 1 base, with 3 bases of the junction left unmatched. Per germline, CDR1 SQVTM and CDR2 ANQGSEA. The CDR3 loop spans 14 amino acids. The clonotype was recovered from a girl aged 5-17 years with multiple sclerosis. The gene calls are TRBV29-1 and TRBJ2-5; TRBD1 matches at 7 bases. Sequences were obtained from blood. The CDR3 DNA follows: TGCAGCGTTGAAGGGGACAGCTTCCAAGAGACCCAGTACTTC. Its protein product is CSVEGDSFQETQYF.